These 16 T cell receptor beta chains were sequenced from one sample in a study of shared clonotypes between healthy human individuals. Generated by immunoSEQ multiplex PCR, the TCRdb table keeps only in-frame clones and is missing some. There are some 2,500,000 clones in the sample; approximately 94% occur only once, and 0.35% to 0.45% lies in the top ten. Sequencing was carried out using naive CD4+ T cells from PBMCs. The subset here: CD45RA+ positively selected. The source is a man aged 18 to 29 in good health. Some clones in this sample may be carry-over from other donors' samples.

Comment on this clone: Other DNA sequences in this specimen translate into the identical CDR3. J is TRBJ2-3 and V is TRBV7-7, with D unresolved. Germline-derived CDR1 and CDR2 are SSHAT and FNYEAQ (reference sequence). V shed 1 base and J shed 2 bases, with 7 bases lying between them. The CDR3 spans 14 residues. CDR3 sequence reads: CASSLGGTTDTQYF. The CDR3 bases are TGTGCCAGCAGCTTAGGCGGCACCACAGATACGCAGTATTTT. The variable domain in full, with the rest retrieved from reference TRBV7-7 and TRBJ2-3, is GAGVSQSPRYKVTKRGQDVTLRCDPISSHATLYWYQQALGQGPEFLTYFNYEAQPDKSGLPSDRFSAERPEGSISTLTIQRTEQRDSAMYRCASSLGGTTDTQYFGPGTRLTVL.

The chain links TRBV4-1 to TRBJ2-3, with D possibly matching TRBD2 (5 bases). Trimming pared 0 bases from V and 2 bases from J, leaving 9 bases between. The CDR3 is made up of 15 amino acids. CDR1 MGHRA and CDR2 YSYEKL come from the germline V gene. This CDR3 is CASSQDEGSTDTQYF. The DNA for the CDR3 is TGCGCCAGCAGCCAAGATGAGGGCTCCACAGATACGCAGTATTTT.

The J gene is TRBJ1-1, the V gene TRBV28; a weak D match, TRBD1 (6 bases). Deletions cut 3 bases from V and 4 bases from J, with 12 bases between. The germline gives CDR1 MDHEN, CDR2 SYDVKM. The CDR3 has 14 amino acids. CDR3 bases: TGTGCCAGCAGTTTGATACAGGGCGGCACTGAAGCTTTCTTT. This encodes CASSLIQGGTEAFF.

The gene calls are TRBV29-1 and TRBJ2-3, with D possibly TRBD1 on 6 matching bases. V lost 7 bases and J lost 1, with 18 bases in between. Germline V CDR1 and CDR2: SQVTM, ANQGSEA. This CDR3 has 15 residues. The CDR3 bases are TGCAGCGCTGCCCTTGGTGCAGGGGGCACAGATACGCAGTATTTT. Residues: CSAALGAGGTDTQYF.

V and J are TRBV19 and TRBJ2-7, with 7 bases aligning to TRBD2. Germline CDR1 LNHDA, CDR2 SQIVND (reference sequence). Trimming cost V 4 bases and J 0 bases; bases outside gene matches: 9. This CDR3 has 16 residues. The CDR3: CASSSLAGNSSYEQYF. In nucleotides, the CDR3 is TGTGCCAGTAGTAGCTTAGCGGGCAACAGCTCCTACGAGCAGTACTTC.

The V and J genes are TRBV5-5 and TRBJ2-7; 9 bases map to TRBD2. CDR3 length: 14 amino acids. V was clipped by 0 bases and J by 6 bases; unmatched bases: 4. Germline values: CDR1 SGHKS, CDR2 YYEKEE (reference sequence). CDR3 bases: TGTGCCAGCAGCTTGGCAGGACTAGCGCGCGAGCAGTACTTC. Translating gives CASSLAGLAREQYF.

CDR3 sequence: CASSERLALHSPDTQYF. In DNA form, the CDR3 reads TGTGCCAGCTCAGAGAGATTAGCACTCCACTCGCCAGATACGCAGTATTTT. The rearrangement links TRBV18 to TRBJ2-3; unclear D gene. CDR1 is KGHSH, CDR2 LQKENI, per germline. V gave up 5 bases and J gave up 4 bases, with 22 bases separating them. CDR3 length: 17 amino acids.

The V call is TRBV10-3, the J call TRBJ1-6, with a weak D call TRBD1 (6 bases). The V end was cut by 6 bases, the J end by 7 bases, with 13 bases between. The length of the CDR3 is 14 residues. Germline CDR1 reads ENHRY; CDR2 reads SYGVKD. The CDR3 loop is CAISEGTGNSPLHF. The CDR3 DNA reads TGTGCCATCAGCGAGGGAACAGGGAATTCACCCCTCCACTTT.

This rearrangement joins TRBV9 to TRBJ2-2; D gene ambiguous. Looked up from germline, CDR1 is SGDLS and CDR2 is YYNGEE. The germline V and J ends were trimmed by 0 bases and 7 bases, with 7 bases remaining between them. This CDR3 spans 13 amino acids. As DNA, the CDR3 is TGTGCCAGCAGCGTAGTTGACCTCGGGGAGCTGTTTTTT. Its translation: CASSVVDLGELFF.

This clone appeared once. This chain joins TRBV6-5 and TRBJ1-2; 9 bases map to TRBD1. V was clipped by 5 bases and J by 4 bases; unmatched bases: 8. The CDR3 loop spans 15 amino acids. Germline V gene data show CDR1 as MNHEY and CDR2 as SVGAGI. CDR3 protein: CASSGGQGAFYGYTF. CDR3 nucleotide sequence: TGTGCCAGCAGTGGGGGACAGGGCGCCTTCTATGGCTACACCTTC.

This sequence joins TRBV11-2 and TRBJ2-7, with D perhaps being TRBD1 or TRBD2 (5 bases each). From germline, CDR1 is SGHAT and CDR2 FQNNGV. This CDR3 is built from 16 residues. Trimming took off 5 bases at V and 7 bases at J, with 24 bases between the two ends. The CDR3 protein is CASSPPGRGELREQYF. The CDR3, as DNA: TGTGCCAGCAGCCCCCCGGGCCGAGGGGAACTAAGGGAGCAGTACTTC.

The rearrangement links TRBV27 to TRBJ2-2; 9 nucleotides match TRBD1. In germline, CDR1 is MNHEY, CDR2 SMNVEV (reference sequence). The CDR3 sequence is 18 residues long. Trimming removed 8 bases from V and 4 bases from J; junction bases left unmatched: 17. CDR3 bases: TGTGCCAGCTCCACATGGCCGCCCGGGACAGGGATCACCGGGGAGCTGTTTTTT. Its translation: CASSTWPPGTGITGELFF.

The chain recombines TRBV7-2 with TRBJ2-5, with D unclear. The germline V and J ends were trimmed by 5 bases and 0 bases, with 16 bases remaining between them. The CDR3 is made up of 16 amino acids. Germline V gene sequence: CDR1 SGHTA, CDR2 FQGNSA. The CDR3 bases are TGTGCCAGCAGCGCTGGAGACACCCTGTACCAAGAGACCCAGTACTTC. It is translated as CASSAGDTLYQETQYF.

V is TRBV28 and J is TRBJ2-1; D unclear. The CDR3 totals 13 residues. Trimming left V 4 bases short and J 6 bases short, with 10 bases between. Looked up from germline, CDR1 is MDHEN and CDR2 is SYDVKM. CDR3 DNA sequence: TGTGCCAGCAGTTCATCCGCGGCCAATGAGCAGTTCTTC. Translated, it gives CASSSSAANEQFF.

The CDR3 region has the DNA TGTGCCAGCAGTGTAAGCCGGGTAGACACCGGGGAGCTGTTTTTT. This codes for CASSVSRVDTGELFF. This rearrangement joins TRBV2 to TRBJ2-2; D unclear. Germline lookup yields CDR1 SNHLY and CDR2 FYNNEI. V lost 4 bases and J lost 3, with 12 bases in between. The CDR3 contains 15 residues.

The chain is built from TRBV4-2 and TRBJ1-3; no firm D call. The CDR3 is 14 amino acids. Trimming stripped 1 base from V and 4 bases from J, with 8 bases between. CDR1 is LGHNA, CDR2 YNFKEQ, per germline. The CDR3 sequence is CASSQVLAGNTIYF. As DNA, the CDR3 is TGTGCCAGCAGCCAAGTTCTCGCGGGAAACACCATATATTTT.